This T cell receptor (beta chain) originates from a study of technical replicates of blood from a handful of donors. Libraries were prepared by immunoSEQ multiplex PCR; TCRdb keeps only in-frame clonotypes and omits some of them. This sample yields fewer than 100,000 clones, of which about 95% are seen a single time; about 0.35% belongs to the top ten. Germline V gives CDR1 SGHTA, CDR2 FQGNSA. Trimming left V 0 bases short and J 7 bases short, with 7 bases between. The CDR3 sequence is 13 residues long. The chain joins TRBV7-2 to TRBJ1-5, with D possibly being TRBD1 (5 bases). Sequencing was carried out using T cells isolated from PBMCs. The TCR comes from a human donor in good health. The CDR3 DNA reads TGTGCCAGCAGCTTAGCCCAGGGACAGCCCCAGCATTTT. This sequence encodes CASSLAQGQPQHF. Supplemented by reference TRBV7-2 and TRBJ1-5, the full variable domain reads GAGVSQSPSNKVTEKGKDVELRCDPISGHTALYWYRQSLGQGLEFLIYFQGNSAPDKSGLPSDRFSAERTGGSVSTLTIQRTQQEDSAVYLCASSLAQGQPQHFGDGTRLSIL.